The text below deals with one T cell receptor beta chain. This CDR3 contains 15 residues. The V and J ends lost 6 bases and 8 bases, in that order; junction bases with no gene match: 13. Germline V CDR1 and CDR2: DFQATT, SNEGSKA (reference sequence). This entry comes from a study of blood T cells in healthy people across ages. Turning to the study itself: Per two T cells, about one barcoded beta molecule was captured through template switching.

Every sample had a minimum of 6 million PBMCs isolated. Together with a sample-barcoded 5' primer, a J-beta primer mix was included in a second PCR lasting 7 to 11 cycles. Unique molecular identifiers of 12 random nucleotides labeled each cDNA. Each CDR3 protein gets one entry after TCRdb re-called the 5' RACE reads with MiXCR. The sample includes 1.5 million or so distinct CDR3 sequences, around 42% of them seen just once. The sequence was collected from a woman between 18 and 30 years old in good health. The sequenced material came from blood. The chain carries TRBV20-1 and TRBJ2-1, with 10 bases lining up with TRBD2. CDR3 sequence (DNA): TGCAGTGCAATACAATCTAGCGGGAGAGGCTATGAGCAGTTCTTC. The encoded protein is CSAIQSSGRGYEQFF.